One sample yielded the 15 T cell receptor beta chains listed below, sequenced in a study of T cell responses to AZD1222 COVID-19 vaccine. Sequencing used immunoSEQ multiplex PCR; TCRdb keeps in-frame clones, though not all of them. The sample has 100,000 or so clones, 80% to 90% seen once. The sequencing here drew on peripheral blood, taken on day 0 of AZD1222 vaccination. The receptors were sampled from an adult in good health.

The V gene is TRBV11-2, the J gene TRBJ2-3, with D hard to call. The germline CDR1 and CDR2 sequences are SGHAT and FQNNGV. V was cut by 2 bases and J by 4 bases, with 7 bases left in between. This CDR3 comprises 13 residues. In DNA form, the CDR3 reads TGTGCCAGCAGCTTAAGTCTATCAGATACGCAGTATTTT. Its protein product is CASSLSLSDTQYF.

CDR3 DNA: TGTGCCAGCAGTCAGGGGCAAGGAGAGCAGTACTTC. Translating gives CASSQGQGEQYF. The chain uses TRBV2 and TRBJ2-7; tentatively, D is TRBD1 (6 bases). Trimming stripped 5 bases from V and 7 bases from J, with 12 bases between. This CDR3 has 12 residues. Germline V gene data show CDR1 as SNHLY and CDR2 as FYNNEI.

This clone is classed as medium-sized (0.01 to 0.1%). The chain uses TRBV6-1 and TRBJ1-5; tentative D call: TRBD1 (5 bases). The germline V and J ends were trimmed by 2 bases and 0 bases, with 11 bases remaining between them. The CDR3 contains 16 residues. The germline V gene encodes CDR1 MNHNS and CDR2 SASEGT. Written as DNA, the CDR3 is TGTGCCAGCAGTGAAATGTTGACAGATAGCAATCAGCCCCAGCATTTT. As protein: CASSEMLTDSNQPQHF.

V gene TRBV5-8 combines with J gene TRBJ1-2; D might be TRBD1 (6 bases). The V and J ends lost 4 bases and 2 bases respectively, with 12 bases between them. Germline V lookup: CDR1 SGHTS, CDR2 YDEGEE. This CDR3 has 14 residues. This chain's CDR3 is CASSPDRTNYGYTF. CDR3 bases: TGTGCCAGCAGCCCTGACAGGACCAACTATGGCTACACCTTC. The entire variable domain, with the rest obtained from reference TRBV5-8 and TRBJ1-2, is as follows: EAGVTQSPTHLIKTRGQQATLRCSPISGHTSVYWYQQALGLGLQFLLWYDEGEERNRGNFPPRFSGRQFPNYSSELNVNALELEDSALYLCASSPDRTNYGYTFGSGTRLTVV.

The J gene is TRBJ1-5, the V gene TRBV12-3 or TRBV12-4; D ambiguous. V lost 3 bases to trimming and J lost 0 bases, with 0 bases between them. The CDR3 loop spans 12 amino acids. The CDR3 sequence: CASSFSNQPQHF. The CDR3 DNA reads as TGTGCCAGCAGTTTTAGCAATCAGCCCCAGCATTTT.

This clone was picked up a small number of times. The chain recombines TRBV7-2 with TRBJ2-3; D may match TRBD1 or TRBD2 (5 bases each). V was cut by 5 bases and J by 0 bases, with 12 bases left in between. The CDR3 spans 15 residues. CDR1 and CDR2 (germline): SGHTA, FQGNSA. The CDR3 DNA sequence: TGTGCCAGCAGCCCCGGGACCGTAAGCACAGATACGCAGTATTTT. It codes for CASSPGTVSTDTQYF.

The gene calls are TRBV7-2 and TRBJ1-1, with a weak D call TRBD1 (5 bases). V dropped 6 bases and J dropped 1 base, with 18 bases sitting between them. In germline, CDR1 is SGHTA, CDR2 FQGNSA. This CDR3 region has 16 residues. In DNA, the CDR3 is TGTGCCAGCAGTCCCGAATACAGGCTCGGGAACACTGAAGCTTTCTTT. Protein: CASSPEYRLGNTEAFF.

This CDR3 is CASSPRDGYSGNTIYF. The CDR3 nucleotides are TGTGCCAGCAGCCCCCGGGACGGCTACTCTGGAAACACCATATATTTT. The genes are TRBV5-6 and TRBJ1-3, with D tentatively TRBD1 (5 bases). The CDR3 is 16 amino acids. V shed 4 bases and J shed 0 bases, with 14 bases lying between them. Germline CDR1 SGHDT, CDR2 YYEEEE.

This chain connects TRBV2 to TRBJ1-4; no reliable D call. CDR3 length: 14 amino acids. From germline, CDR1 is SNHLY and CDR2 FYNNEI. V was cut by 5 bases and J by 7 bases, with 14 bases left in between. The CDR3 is CASSPPGEVEKLFF. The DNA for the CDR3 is TGTGCCAGCAGTCCTCCGGGAGAGGTTGAAAAACTGTTTTTT.

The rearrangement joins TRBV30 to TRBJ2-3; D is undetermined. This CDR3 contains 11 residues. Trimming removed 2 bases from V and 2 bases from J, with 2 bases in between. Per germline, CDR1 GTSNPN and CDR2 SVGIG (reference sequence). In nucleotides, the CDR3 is TGTGCCTGGAGTCACACAGATACGCAGTATTTT. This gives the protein CAWSHTDTQYF.

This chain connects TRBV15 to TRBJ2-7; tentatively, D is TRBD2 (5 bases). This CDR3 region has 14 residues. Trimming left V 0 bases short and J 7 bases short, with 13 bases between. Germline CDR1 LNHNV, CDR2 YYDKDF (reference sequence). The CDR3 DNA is TGTGCCACCAGCAGAGATCCCAAGACGGGGGAGCAGTACTTC. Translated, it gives CATSRDPKTGEQYF.

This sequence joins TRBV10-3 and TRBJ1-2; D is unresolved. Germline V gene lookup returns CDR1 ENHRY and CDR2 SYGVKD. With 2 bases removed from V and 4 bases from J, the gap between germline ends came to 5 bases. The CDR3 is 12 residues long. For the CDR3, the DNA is TGTGCCATCAGTGAGCGGGGCTATGGCTACACCTTC. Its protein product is CAISERGYGYTF.

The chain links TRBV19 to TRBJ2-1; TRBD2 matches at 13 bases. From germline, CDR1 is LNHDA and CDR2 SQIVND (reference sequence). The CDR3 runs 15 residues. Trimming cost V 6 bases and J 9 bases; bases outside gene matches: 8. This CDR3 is CASRRGLAGSGEQFF. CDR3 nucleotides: TGTGCCAGTAGGAGGGGACTAGCGGGGTCGGGTGAGCAGTTCTTC.

Written as DNA, the CDR3 is TGCAGCGTTACGACGGCAGGAGCTGGAAACACCATATATTTT. Translating gives CSVTTAGAGNTIYF. The chain joins TRBV29-1 to TRBJ1-3; D not certain. Germline CDR1 is SQVTM and CDR2 is ANQGSEA. Trimming shortened V by 5 bases and J by 2 bases, and 13 bases separated the two germline ends. This CDR3 region has 14 residues.

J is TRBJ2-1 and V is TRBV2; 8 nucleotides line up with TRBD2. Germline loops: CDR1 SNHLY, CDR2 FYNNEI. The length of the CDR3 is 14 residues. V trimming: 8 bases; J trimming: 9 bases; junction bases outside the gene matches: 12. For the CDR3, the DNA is TGTGCCAGCCTAGCCCGGGAGGGCCAGACTGAGCAGTTCTTC. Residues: CASLAREGQTEQFF.